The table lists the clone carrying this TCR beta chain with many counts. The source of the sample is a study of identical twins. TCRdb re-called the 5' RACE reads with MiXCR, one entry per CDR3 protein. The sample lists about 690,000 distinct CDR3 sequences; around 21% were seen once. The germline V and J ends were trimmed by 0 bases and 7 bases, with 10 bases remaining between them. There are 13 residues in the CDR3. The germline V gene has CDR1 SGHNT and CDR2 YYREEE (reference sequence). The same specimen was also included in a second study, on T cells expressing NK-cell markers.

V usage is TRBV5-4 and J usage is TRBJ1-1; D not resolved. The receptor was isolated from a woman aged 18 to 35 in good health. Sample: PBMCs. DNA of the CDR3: TGTGCCAGCAGCTTGGCCCGGACGGATGAAGCTTTCTTT. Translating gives CASSLARTDEAFF.